The source of this T cell receptor beta chain is a study of T cell responses to AZD1222 COVID-19 vaccine. Study in general: Analysis merged second doses at about 4 or about 12 weeks. Findings of the study overall: Sampled repertoires all dated from after the peak T cell response. The span of vaccine-associated CD4 TCRs extended across spike, with dominance at 160-218 and 743-854.

This table comes from immunoSEQ multiplex PCR, and its TCRdb copy is limited to in-frame clones, with some not included. Found here are 120,000 to 150,000 clones, 85% to 95% of them singletons; the top ten hold around 1.9%. In regard to this clone: Antigen specificity is unknown.

The CDR3 totals 13 residues. CDR1 is SEHNR and CDR2 is FQNEAQ in the germline V gene (reference sequence). Trimming left V 4 bases short and J 2 bases short, with 8 bases between. This sequence joins TRBV7-9 and TRBJ1-2; D not certain. The TCR originated in an adult in good health. This material consisted of peripheral blood, taken on day 0 of AZD1222 vaccination. The CDR3 sequence is CASSYDTNYGYTF. The CDR3 bases are TGTGCCAGCAGCTATGACACAAACTATGGCTACACCTTC.